These 22 T cell receptor beta chains share one sample of origin, sequenced in a study of T cells in localized non-small cell lung cancer. Repertoires were generated with immunoSEQ multiplex PCR, while TCRdb's copy carries only in-frame clones and drops some. The sample lists more than 2,000 clones; approximately 25% were seen once. The input for sequencing was normal lung tissue next to the tumor, taken before any cancer treatment. Receptors were obtained from a male donor at least 60 years old with stage I lung adenocarcinoma.

This clone is termed medium-sized. The V call is TRBV4-1, the J call TRBJ1-5; D gene ambiguous. Trimming cost V 1 base and J 0 bases, with 13 bases left between them. CDR1 is MGHRA and CDR2 is YSYEKL in the germline V gene. CDR3 length: 17 residues. The CDR3 region has the DNA TGCGCCAGCAGCCAAGTCCCGGGCTTACATAGCAATCAGCCCCAGCATTTT. It encodes CASSQVPGLHSNQPQHF.

CDR3 sequence reads: CASSFLLHALAKNIQYF. In nucleotides, the CDR3 is TGTGCCAGCAGCTTTCTCCTTCACGCACTAGCCAAAAACATTCAGTACTTC. This chain links TRBV11-3 with TRBJ2-4; D is uncertain. CDR1 and CDR2 (germline): SGHNT, YENEEA. The CDR3 runs 17 residues. Trimming left V 3 bases short and J 0 bases short, with 15 bases between.

This clone was found a few times. This chain uses TRBV11-3 with TRBJ2-7, with TRBD1 matching over 11 bases. The CDR3 extends over 14 amino acids. Germline CDR1 SGHNT, CDR2 YENEEA. V shed 6 bases, J shed 4 bases, and the junction held 5 bases outside the gene matches. CDR3: CASSYGTGGYEQYF. The DNA for the CDR3 is TGTGCCAGCAGTTACGGGACAGGGGGGTACGAGCAGTACTTC.

This clone was detected only a few times. The chain is built from TRBV11-3 and TRBJ2-5, with TRBD1 as a possible D gene (6 bases). V was pared by 5 bases and J by 1 base, with 14 bases between. Germline CDR1 reads SGHNT; CDR2 reads YENEEA. The CDR3 runs to 15 residues. Here the CDR3 reads CASSRRTDSQETQYF. The CDR3 DNA reads as TGTGCCAGCAGCCGCAGGACAGACTCCCAAGAGACCCAGTACTTC.

In this sample, this clone turned up a few times. The V and J genes are TRBV29-1 and TRBJ1-1, with 8 bases that match TRBD1. Germline V gives CDR1 SQVTM, CDR2 ANQGSEA. V trimming: 7 bases; J trimming: 7 bases; junction bases outside the gene matches: 11. The CDR3 extends over 13 amino acids. In DNA form, the CDR3 reads TGCAGCGCATCGAGGACAGGGCCTAGTGAAGCTTTCTTT. This sequence encodes CSASRTGPSEAFF.

The gene calls are TRBV18 and TRBJ2-1; D might be TRBD1 or TRBD2, each matching 5 bases. CDR1 and CDR2 (germline): KGHSH, LQKENI. The germline V and J ends were trimmed by 1 base and 5 bases, with 9 bases remaining between them. CDR3 length: 14 amino acids. CDR3 coding DNA: TGTGCCAGCTCACCACTAGAGGGGAACAATGAGCAGTTCTTC. It translates to CASSPLEGNNEQFF.

The genes are TRBV6-1 and TRBJ1-5; D is possibly TRBD1 (5 bases). The CDR3 is made up of 14 amino acids. The V end was cut by 1 base, the J end by 4 bases, with 8 bases between. The germline CDR1 and CDR2 sequences are MNHNS and SASEGT. In DNA form, the CDR3 reads TGTGCCAGCAGTGAAGTCGGGGGGAATCAGCCCCAGCATTTT. Residues: CASSEVGGNQPQHF.

This clone counts as medium-sized. This chain uses TRBV6-8 with TRBJ2-5, with 8 bases aligning to TRBD2. In germline, CDR1 is MNHGY, CDR2 SAAAGT. V shed 7 bases and J 4 bases; nucleotides not matched to a gene: 17. This CDR3 spans 17 amino acids. The CDR3 sequence: CASTQIFSGEGRETQYF. CDR3 nucleotide sequence: TGTGCCAGCACCCAAATTTTTAGCGGGGAGGGCCGAGAGACCCAGTACTTC.

The chain links TRBV14 to TRBJ1-2; weak D call: TRBD1 (5 bases). This CDR3 spans 18 amino acids. From germline, CDR1 is SGHDN and CDR2 FVKESK. V lost 0 bases, J lost 7 bases, and 24 bases lay in between. The CDR3 is CASSQESNAGGGPGGYTF. The CDR3 region has the DNA TGTGCCAGCAGCCAAGAGTCCAACGCCGGCGGGGGTCCGGGTGGCTACACCTTC. Full variable domain (missing parts from reference TRBV14 and TRBJ1-2): EAGVTQFPSHSVIEKGQTVTLRCDPISGHDNLYWYRRVMGKEIKFLLHFVKESKQDESGMPNNRFLAERTGGTYSTLKVQPAELEDSGVYFCASSQESNAGGGPGGYTFGSGTRLTVV.

V is TRBV12-5 and J is TRBJ2-2; D remains ambiguous. The CDR3 is 12 amino acids. Germline CDR1 LGHNT, CDR2 FRNRAP. The CDR3 nucleotides are TGTGCCAGCAACGCCGACACCGGGGAGCTGTTTTTT. It specifies CASNADTGELFF. Full variable domain (remainder filled in from reference TRBV12-5 and TRBJ2-2): DARVTQTPRHKVTEMGQEVTMRCQPILGHNTVFWYRQTMMQGLELLAYFRNRAPLDDSGMPKDRFSAEMPDATLATLKIQPSEPRDSAVYFCASNADTGELFFGEGSRLTVL.

This clone has only a few counts. The chain uses TRBV19 and TRBJ2-7; 11 bases map to TRBD2. CDR1 is LNHDA, CDR2 SQIVND, per germline (reference sequence). This CDR3 region has 15 residues. V was clipped by 8 bases and J by 5 bases; unmatched bases: 11. The CDR3, as DNA: TGTGCCAGTTCTCTAGCGGGGGGAACGGGGAACGAGCAGTACTTC. This sequence encodes CASSLAGGTGNEQYF.

The rearrangement uses TRBV11-3 and TRBJ2-3; tentatively, D is TRBD1 or TRBD2 (5 bases each). Germline CDR1 and CDR2: SGHNT and YENEEA. The length of the CDR3 is 14 residues. V dropped 5 bases and J dropped 2 bases, with 11 bases sitting between them. This chain's CDR3 is CASSPGRITDTQYF. The CDR3 region has the DNA TGTGCCAGCAGCCCGGGACGGATCACAGATACGCAGTATTTT.

The V and J genes are TRBV6-8 and TRBJ1-1, with D unclear. The V end lost 0 bases, the J end lost 0 bases, and 8 bases lay between the germline ends. This CDR3 is built from 15 residues. The germline V gene has CDR1 MNHGY and CDR2 SAAAGT. The CDR3 loop reads CASSYSSEMNTEAFF. DNA for the CDR3: TGTGCCAGCAGTTACTCTTCGGAGATGAACACTGAAGCTTTCTTT.

The chain recombines TRBV6-1 with TRBJ2-7, with a tentative D call TRBD1 (5 bases). V lost 1 base and J lost 6, with 7 bases in between. CDR1 and CDR2 (germline): MNHNS, SASEGT. The CDR3 loop spans 12 amino acids. CDR3 sequence (DNA): TGTGCCAGCAGTGAAGAGGGGCTCGAGCAGTACTTC. This translates into CASSEEGLEQYF.

This clone was seen only a few times. The DNA of the CDR3 is TGTGCCAGCCGTAATTCAGGGGCACATAATTCACCCCTCCACTTT. This gives the protein CASRNSGAHNSPLHF. The J gene is TRBJ1-6, the V gene TRBV12-5, with TRBD1 as a possible D gene (6 bases). The germline CDR1 and CDR2 sequences are LGHNT and FRNRAP. The length of the CDR3 is 15 residues.

The chain is built from TRBV19 and TRBJ2-4; perhaps TRBD2 as D (6 bases). The ends were cut back, 6 bases at V and 4 bases at J, with 13 bases in the middle. The CDR3 is made up of 14 amino acids. The germline CDR1 and CDR2 sequences are LNHDA and SQIVND (reference sequence). The CDR3 reads CASSHPGEKNIQYF. CDR3 nucleotides: TGTGCCAGTAGCCACCCGGGGGAAAAAAACATTCAGTACTTC.

The V call is TRBV15, the J call TRBJ1-1; D possibly corresponds to TRBD1 (5 bases). CDR3 length: 15 amino acids. Trimming cost V 1 base and J 4 bases, with 13 bases left between them. The germline gives CDR1 LNHNV, CDR2 YYDKDF (reference sequence). CDR3 sequence (DNA): TGTGCCACCAGCAGAGGGGAGGGGCAGGGCACTGAAGCTTTCTTT. This encodes CATSRGEGQGTEAFF.

This clone is large by share. The rearrangement uses TRBV5-1 and TRBJ1-6; D gene uncertain. The V and J ends lost 4 bases and 6 bases respectively, with 11 bases between them. The CDR3 extends over 14 amino acids. Germline CDR1 is SGHRS and CDR2 is YFSETQ. This CDR3 is CASSPRTGNSPLHF. CDR3 DNA sequence: TGCGCCAGCAGCCCGCGGACGGGTAATTCACCCCTCCACTTT.

The chain employs TRBV12-5 and TRBJ2-5; TRBD2 aligns across 12 bases. Germline-derived CDR1 and CDR2 are LGHNT and FRNRAP. This CDR3 spans 19 amino acids. With 0 bases clipped from V and 0 bases from J, the junction kept 8 bases outside the gene matches. CDR3 DNA sequence: TGTGCTAGTGGTTTGGTAAGAGGACTAGCGGGACGCCACCAAGAGACCCAGTACTTC. Protein product: CASGLVRGLAGRHQETQYF.

The chain combines TRBV5-1 with TRBJ2-7; D is undetermined. Germline V gene sequence: CDR1 SGHRS, CDR2 YFSETQ. Trimming stripped 4 bases from V and 6 bases from J, with 17 bases between. The CDR3 length is 14 residues. The DNA of the CDR3 is TGCGCCAGCAGCCCAACTACCGGCGCCCTCGAGCAGTACTTC. Translation: CASSPTTGALEQYF.

The J gene is TRBJ2-6, the V gene TRBV11-3, with no clear D. The germline V and J ends were trimmed by 0 bases and 1 base, with 4 bases remaining between them. Germline assignment: CDR1 SGHNT and CDR2 YENEEA. CDR3 size: 15 residues. CDR3 bases: TGTGCCAGCAGCTTAGAGTCTTCTGGGGCCAACGTCCTGACTTTC. Amino acid sequence: CASSLESSGANVLTF.

This clone was counted a few times. A base in the sequence is ambiguous or unread; the matching residue is shown as X. The chain carries TRBV15 and TRBJ1-4; 9 bases align to TRBD1. The germline V gene has CDR1 LNHNV and CDR2 YYDKDF (reference sequence). Trimming took 3 bases from V and 8 from J; bases not matched to a gene: 7. The length of the CDR3 is 15 residues. The CDR3 nucleotides are TGTGCCACCAGCAGGGGGACAGGGKCGGGGGAAAAACTGTTTTTT. Protein: CATSRGTGXGEKLFF.